The 4 T cell receptor beta chains below come from one sample, sequenced in a study of cytomegalovirus exposure and HLA in healthy donors. Vbeta (60) and Jbeta (13) primers were used in the PCR. The method was immunoSEQ multiplex PCR; TCRdb's version includes in-frame clones alone and lacks a portion of them. The sample holds some 150,000 clones; approximately 78% are singletons and the top ten take 8.1%. Sequencing was performed on PBMCs. The source is a woman between 45 and 65 years old in good health and CMV-seropositive.

The chain combines TRBV7-2 with TRBJ1-2; perhaps TRBD1 as D (6 bases). The V end was cut by 3 bases, the J end by 2 bases, with 13 bases between. The V gene's germline CDR1 is SGHTA and CDR2 FQGNSA. The CDR3 sequence is 15 residues long. This CDR3 reads CASSFLGQPNYGYTF. The CDR3 DNA sequence: TGTGCCAGCAGCTTCCTCGGACAGCCCAACTATGGCTACACCTTC.

The chain joins TRBV11-2 to TRBJ1-1, with TRBD1 matching 8 bases. Germline V lookup: CDR1 SGHAT, CDR2 FQNNGV. After removal of 6 bases from V and 5 bases from J, the junction contained 5 bases not matched to a gene. The CDR3 covers 13 residues. Here the CDR3 reads CASRQTGGTEAFF. The CDR3 DNA is TGTGCCAGCAGACAAACAGGGGGGACTGAAGCTTTCTTT.

This sequence joins TRBV7-9 and TRBJ2-7, with 9 bases fitting TRBD1. V gave up 4 bases and J gave up 7 bases; unmatched junction bases: 5. The CDR3 length is 13 residues. Germline V gene data show CDR1 as SEHNR and CDR2 as FQNEAQ (reference sequence). This chain's CDR3 is CASSSRDRDEQYF. CDR3 bases: TGTGCCAGCAGCTCCCGGGACAGGGATGAGCAGTACTTC.

In the case of this clone: At one end, the junction sequence differs from germline, possibly due to a read error. The rearrangement links TRBV7-9 to TRBJ1-3; D might be TRBD1 (6 bases). The CDR3 extends over 16 amino acids. Germline assignment: CDR1 SEHNR and CDR2 FQNEAQ (reference sequence). This CDR3 reads CSSSLVSGQPGNTIYF. The CDR3 DNA reads TGTTCCAGCAGCTTAGTGTCCGGACAGCCTGGAAACACCATATATTTT. Combining the CDR3 with reference TRBV7-9 and TRBJ1-3 gives the whole variable domain DTGVSQNPRHKITKRGQNVTFRCDPISEHNRLYWYRQTLGQGPEFLTYFQNEAQLEKSRLLSDRFSAERPKGSFSTLEIQRTEQGDSAMYLCSSSLVSGQPGNTIYFGEGSWLTVV.